The rows below give T cell receptor beta chains drawn from one sample of a study of blood T cell repertoires in COVID-19. TCRdb keeps only in-frame clones here, not all; method: immunoSEQ multiplex PCR. The table shows some 45,000 clones, with 85% to 95% occurring only once. The source material was peripheral blood. These receptor sequences come from a man aged 50-59 years with active COVID-19. CDR3s include the opening cysteine and the closing phenylalanine or tryptophan.

V,CDR3
TRBV27,CASSIQGGRGSGYTF
TRBV5-1,CASSLGGLASTDTQYF
TRBV11-3,CASSFRGRVTDTQYF
TRBV18,CASSPPGAYEQYF
TRBV14,CASSQDRRTGVGYTF
TRBV7-3,CASSFENRDSNQPQHF
TRBV4-2,CASSQSGTEENQPQHF
TRBV19,CASSIRVNTEAFF
TRBV9,CASTLRGEHTDTQYF
TRBV5-1,CASSLGLQRTGSGEQYF
TRBV9,CASSPSGNYNEQFF
TRBV6-5,CASSQRRSGANVLTF
TRBV6-5,CASSSLSSTDTQYF
TRBV4-1,CASSQTRTSGSTDTQYF
TRBV20-1,CSASLGVVDNEQFF
TRBV6-6,CASSYAQRGDNEQFF